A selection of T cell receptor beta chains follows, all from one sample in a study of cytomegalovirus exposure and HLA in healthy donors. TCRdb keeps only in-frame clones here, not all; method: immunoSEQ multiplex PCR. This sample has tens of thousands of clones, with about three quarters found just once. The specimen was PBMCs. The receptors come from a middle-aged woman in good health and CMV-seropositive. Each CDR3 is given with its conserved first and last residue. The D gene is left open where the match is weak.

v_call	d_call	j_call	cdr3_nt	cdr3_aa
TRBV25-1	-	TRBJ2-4	TGTGCCAGCAGTGGAACAGGGGCCAAAAACATTCAGTACTTC	CASSGTGAKNIQYF
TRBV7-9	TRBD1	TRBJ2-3	TGTGCCAGCAGCTTAGCAGGGGGCGGGCCGGATACGCAGTATTTT	CASSLAGGGPDTQYF
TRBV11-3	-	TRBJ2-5	TGTGCCAGCAGCGCGTTAGCGGAAGAGACCCAGTACTTC	CASSALAEETQYF
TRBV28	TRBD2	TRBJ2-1	TGTGCCAGCAGTTTTACTAGCGGTTCCAATGAGCAGTTCTTC	CASSFTSGSNEQFF
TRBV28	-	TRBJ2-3	TGTGCCAGCAGTGGAGTGCAGAGCACAGATACGCAGTATTTT	CASSGVQSTDTQYF
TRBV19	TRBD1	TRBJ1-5	TGTGCCAGTAGTGAACAGGGGCCTAATCAGCCCCAGCATTTT	CASSEQGPNQPQHF
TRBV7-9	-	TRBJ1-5	TGTGCCAGCAGCTCCATCAGGGTTGGTCAGCCCCAGCATTTT	CASSSIRVGQPQHF
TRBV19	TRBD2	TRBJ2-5	TGTGCCAGTAGTATATCTAGCGGACAAGAGACCCAGTACTTC	CASSISSGQETQYF
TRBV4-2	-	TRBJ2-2	TGTGCCAGCTCCGGGATCTCGAACACCGGGGAGCTGTTTTTT	CASSGISNTGELFF
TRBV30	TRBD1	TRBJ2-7	TGTGCCTGGAGAGGGGGCAGCACCTACGAGCAGTACTTC	CAWRGGSTYEQYF
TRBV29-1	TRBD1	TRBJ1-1	TGCAGCGGACACAGGGGGTCCAGGACTGAAGCTTTCTTT	CSGHRGSRTEAFF